Reported below is one T cell receptor (beta chain). The record originates from a study of blood T cell repertoires in COVID-19. About the research overall: Acute-phase and convalescent COVID-19 samples originated in the United States, Italy and Spain.

Cohort 3 recovered donors had two negative PCRs, clearance, or symptom resolution. Authors' processing steps: By means of reference gene primer amplification, nucleated cell counts were estimated. Here immunoSEQ multiplex PCR was the method, and the copy in TCRdb shows in-frame clones only, minus some. Clonal size and the V and J genes are those of that table, whereas D and trimming came from the DNA. The table shows approximately 500,000 clones, with around 89% occurring only once. CDR1 is LGHNT, CDR2 FRNRAP, per germline. V gave up 5 bases and J gave up 7 bases, with 6 bases separating them. CDR3 size: 11 residues.

The TCR originated in a woman aged 40 to 50 who had recovered from COVID-19. The genes are TRBV12-5 and TRBJ1-5; D remains ambiguous. Material for sequencing was PBMCs or T cells enriched from blood (not recorded which). The CDR3 DNA follows: TGTGCTAGTGGTCCCTACCAGCCCCAGCATTTT. Its translation is CASGPYQPQHF. The variable domain in full, completed from reference TRBV12-5 and TRBJ1-5, reads DARVTQTPRHKVTEMGQEVTMRCQPILGHNTVFWYRQTMMQGLELLAYFRNRAPLDDSGMPKDRFSAEMPDATLATLKIQPSEPRDSAVYFCASGPYQPQHFGDGTRLSIL.